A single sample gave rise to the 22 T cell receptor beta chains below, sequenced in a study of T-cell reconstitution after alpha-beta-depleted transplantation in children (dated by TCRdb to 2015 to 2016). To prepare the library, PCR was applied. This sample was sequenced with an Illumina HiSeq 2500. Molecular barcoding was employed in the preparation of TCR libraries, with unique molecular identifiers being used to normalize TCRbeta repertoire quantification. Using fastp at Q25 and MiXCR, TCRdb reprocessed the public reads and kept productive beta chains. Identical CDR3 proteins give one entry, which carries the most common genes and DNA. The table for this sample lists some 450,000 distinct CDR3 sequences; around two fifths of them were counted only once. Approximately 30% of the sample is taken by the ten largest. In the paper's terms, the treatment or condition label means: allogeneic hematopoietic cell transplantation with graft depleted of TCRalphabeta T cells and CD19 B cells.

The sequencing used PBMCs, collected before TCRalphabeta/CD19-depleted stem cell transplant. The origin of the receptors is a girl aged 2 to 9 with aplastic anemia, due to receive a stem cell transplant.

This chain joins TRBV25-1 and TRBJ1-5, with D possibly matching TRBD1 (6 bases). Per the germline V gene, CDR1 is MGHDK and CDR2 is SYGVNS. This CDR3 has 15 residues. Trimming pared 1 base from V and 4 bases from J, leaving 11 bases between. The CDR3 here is CASSESAGENQPQHF. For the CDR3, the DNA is TGTGCCAGCAGTGAATCGGCAGGGGAGAATCAGCCCCAGCATTTT.

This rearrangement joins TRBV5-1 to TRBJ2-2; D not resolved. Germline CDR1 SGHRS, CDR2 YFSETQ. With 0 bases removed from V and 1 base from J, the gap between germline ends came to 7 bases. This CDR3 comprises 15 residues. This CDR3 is CASSLEWGNTGELFF. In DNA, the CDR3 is TGCGCCAGCAGCTTGGAGTGGGGGAACACCGGGGAGCTGTTTTTT.

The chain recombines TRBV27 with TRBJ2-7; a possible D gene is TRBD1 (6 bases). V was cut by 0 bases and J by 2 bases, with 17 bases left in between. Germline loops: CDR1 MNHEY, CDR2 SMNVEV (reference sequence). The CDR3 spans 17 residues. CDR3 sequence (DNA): TGTGCCAGCAGTTTATCCAGGGGAGTGACCAGCCCCTACGAGCAGTACTTC. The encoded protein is CASSLSRGVTSPYEQYF.

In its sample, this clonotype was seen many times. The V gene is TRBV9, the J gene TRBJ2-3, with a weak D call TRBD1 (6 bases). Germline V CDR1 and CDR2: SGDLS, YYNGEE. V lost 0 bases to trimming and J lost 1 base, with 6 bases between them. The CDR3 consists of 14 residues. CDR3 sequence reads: CASSVGGRTDTQYF. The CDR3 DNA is TGTGCCAGCAGCGTAGGGGGGCGCACAGATACGCAGTATTTT.

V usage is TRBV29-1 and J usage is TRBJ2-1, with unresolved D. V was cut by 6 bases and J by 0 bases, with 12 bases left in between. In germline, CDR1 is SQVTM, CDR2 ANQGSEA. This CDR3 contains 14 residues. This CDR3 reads CSVENWASYNEQFF. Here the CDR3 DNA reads TGCAGCGTCGAAAACTGGGCCTCCTACAATGAGCAGTTCTTC.

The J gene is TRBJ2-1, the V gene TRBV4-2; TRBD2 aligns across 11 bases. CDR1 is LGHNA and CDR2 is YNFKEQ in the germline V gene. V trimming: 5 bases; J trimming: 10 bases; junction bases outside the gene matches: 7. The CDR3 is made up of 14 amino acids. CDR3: CASSYTSGSYEQFF. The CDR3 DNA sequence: TGTGCCAGCAGCTATACTAGCGGGAGTTACGAGCAGTTCTTC.

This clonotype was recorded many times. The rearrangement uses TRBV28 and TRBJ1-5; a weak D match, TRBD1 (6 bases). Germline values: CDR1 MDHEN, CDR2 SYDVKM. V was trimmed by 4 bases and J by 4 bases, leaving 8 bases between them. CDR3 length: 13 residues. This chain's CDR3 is CASSSRGNQPQHF. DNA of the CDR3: TGTGCCAGCAGTTCTAGGGGGAATCAGCCCCAGCATTTT.

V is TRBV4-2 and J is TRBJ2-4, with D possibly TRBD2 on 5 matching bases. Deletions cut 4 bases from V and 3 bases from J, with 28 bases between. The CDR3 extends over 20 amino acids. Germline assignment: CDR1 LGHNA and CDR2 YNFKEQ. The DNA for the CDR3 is TGTGCCAGCAGCCCCAGTCTAGCCTGGAAGTGGGAGCTTTTCAAAAACATTCAGTACTTC. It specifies CASSPSLAWKWELFKNIQYF.

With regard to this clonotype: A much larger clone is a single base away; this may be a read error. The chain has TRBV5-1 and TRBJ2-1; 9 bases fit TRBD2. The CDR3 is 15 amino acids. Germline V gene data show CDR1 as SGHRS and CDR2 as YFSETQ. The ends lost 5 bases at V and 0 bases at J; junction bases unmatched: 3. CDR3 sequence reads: CASRASGNSYNEQFF. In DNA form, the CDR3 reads TGCGCCAGCAGGGCTAGCGGGAACTCCTACAATGAGCAGTTCTTC.

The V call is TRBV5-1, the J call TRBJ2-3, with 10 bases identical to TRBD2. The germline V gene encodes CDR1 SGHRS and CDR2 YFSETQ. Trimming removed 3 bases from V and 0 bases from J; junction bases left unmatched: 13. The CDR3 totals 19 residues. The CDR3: CASSYRLAGTLTSTDTQYF. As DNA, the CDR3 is TGCGCCAGCAGCTACAGACTAGCGGGTACACTCACTAGCACAGATACGCAGTATTTT.

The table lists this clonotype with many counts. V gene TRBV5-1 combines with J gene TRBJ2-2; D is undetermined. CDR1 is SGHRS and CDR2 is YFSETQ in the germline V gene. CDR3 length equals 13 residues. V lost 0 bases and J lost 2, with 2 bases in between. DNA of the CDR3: TGCGCCAGCAGCTTGGATAACACCGGGGAGCTGTTTTTT. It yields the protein CASSLDNTGELFF.

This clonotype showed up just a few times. In DNA form, the CDR3 reads TGTGCCAGCAGCCAAGAAGGGAGGACCCAGTACTTC. It yields the protein CASSQEGRTQYF. V and J are TRBV3-1 and TRBJ2-5; D perhaps matches TRBD2 (5 bases). From germline, CDR1 is LGHDT and CDR2 YNNKEL (reference sequence). V was cut by 0 bases and J by 7 bases, with 6 bases left in between. The CDR3 is made up of 12 amino acids.

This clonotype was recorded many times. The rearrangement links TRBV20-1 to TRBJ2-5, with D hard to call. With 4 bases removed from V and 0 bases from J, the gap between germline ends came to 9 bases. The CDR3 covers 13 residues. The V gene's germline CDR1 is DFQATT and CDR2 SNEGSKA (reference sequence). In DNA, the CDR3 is TGCAGTGCTATCGGACGGTACCAAGAGACCCAGTACTTC. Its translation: CSAIGRYQETQYF.

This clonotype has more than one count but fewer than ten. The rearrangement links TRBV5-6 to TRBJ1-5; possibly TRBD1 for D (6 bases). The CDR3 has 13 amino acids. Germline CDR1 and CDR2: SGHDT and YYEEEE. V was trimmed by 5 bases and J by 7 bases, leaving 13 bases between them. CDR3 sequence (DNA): TGTGCCAGCAGTTACAGGGCCCGGCAGCCCCAGCATTTT. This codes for CASSYRARQPQHF.

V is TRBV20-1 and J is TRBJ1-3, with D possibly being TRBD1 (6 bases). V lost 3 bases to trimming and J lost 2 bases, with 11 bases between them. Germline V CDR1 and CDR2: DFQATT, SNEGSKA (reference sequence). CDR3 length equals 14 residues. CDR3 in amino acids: CSARSGTTGNTIYF. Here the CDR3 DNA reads TGCAGTGCTAGGTCCGGGACAACTGGAAACACCATATATTTT.

CDR3 coding DNA: TGTGCCAGCAGTTTAGCGCTGACAGGGGGTAATGAAAAACTGTTTTTT. Translation: CASSLALTGGNEKLFF. The chain has TRBV12-3 or TRBV12-4 and TRBJ1-4; 9 nucleotides agree with TRBD1. This CDR3 is built from 16 residues. J was trimmed by 4 bases and V by 0 bases; bases with no gene match: 3.

The CDR3 loop is CSGLRGREDGYTF. CDR3 sequence (DNA): TGCAGCGGTCTACGGGGGCGGGAGGACGGCTACACCTTC. The chain has TRBV29-1 and TRBJ1-2; possibly TRBD1 for D (6 bases). Trimming took 7 bases from V and 8 from J, leaving 20 bases between them. CDR3 length equals 13 residues. Germline assignment: CDR1 SQVTM and CDR2 ANQGSEA.

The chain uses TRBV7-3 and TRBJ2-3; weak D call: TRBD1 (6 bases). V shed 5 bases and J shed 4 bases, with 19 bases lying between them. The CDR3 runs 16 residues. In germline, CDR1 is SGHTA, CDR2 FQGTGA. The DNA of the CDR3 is TGTGCCAGCAGCCAGATACAGGGAGTGGTTGCAGATACGCAGTATTTT. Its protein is CASSQIQGVVADTQYF.

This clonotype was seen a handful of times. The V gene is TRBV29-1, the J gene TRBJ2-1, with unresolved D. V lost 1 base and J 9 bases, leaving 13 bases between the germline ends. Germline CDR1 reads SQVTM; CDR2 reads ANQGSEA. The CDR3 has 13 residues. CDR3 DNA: TGCAGCGTTGAAGGCAGGATTGAGCTTGAGCAGTTCTTC. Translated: CSVEGRIELEQFF.

DNA for the CDR3: TGTGCCAGCCGCCCGACAGGGAGCTCCTACGAGCAGTACTTC. Protein: CASRPTGSSYEQYF. The chain carries TRBV21-1 and TRBJ2-7; TRBD1 is the table's D call, not checked against the DNA. TRBV21-1 is a documented pseudogene. The CDR3 length is 14 residues.

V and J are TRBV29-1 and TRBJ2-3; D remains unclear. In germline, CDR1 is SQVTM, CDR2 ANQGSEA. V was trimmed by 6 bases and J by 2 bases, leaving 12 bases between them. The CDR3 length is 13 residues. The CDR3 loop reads CSVGKGPTDTQYF. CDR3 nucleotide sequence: TGCAGCGTAGGGAAAGGGCCCACAGATACGCAGTATTTT.

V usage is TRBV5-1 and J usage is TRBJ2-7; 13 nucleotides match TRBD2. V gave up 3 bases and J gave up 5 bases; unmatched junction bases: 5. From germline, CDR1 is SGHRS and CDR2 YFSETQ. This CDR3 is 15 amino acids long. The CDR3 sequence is CASSSGLAGSDEQYF. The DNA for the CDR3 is TGCGCCAGCAGCTCGGGACTAGCGGGGTCCGACGAGCAGTACTTC.